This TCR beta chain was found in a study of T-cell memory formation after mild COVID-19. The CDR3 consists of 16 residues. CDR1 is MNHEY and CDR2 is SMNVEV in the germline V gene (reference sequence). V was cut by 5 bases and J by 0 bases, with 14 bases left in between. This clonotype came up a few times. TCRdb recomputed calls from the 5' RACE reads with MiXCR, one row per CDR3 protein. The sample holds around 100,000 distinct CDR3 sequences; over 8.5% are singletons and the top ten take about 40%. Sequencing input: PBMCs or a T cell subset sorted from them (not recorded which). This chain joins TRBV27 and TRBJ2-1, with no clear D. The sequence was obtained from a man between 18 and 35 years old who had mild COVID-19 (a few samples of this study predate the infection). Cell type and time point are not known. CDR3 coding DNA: TGTGCCAGCAGTCCAACTCCCCACAGCTCCTACAATGAGCAGTTCTTC. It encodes CASSPTPHSSYNEQFF.